Following are 8 T cell receptor beta chains from one sample sequenced in a study of control samples from healthy donors and cancer patients. The table came from immunoSEQ multiplex PCR; TCRdb's copy has only in-frame clones and leaves some out. In the table there are approximately 150,000 clones, 88% of which are singletons. Material: blood. Receptors were obtained from a man in his late teens or twenties in good health.

The V and J genes are TRBV4-2 and TRBJ1-3; D is uncertain. The CDR3 spans 15 residues. Looked up from germline, CDR1 is LGHNA and CDR2 is YNFKEQ. V was clipped by 1 base and J by 4 bases, with 11 bases between them. The CDR3 DNA reads as TGTGCCAGCAGCCAAGTCGAGGCCCCAGGAAACACCATATATTTT. It translates to CASSQVEAPGNTIYF.

The gene calls are TRBV5-1 and TRBJ2-5; D unresolved. V was trimmed by 4 bases and J by 0 bases, leaving 4 bases between them. The length of the CDR3 is 12 residues. The germline gives CDR1 SGHRS, CDR2 YFSETQ. CDR3 DNA sequence: TGCGCCAGCAGCCCCCACCAAGAGACCCAGTACTTC. It is translated as CASSPHQETQYF.

The J gene is TRBJ2-7, the V gene TRBV9; D possibly matches TRBD1 or TRBD2 (5 bases each). With 0 bases removed from V and 2 bases from J, the gap between germline ends came to 12 bases. The CDR3 consists of 15 residues. Germline V gives CDR1 SGDLS, CDR2 YYNGEE. CDR3 region: CASSVGLGPPYEQYF. CDR3 DNA: TGTGCCAGCAGCGTAGGTTTGGGACCCCCCTACGAGCAGTACTTC.

The gene calls are TRBV25-1 and TRBJ2-7; D may match TRBD1 or TRBD2 (5 bases each). Germline assignment: CDR1 MGHDK and CDR2 SYGVNS. This CDR3 comprises 13 residues. The germline V and J ends were trimmed by 8 bases and 2 bases, with 13 bases remaining between them. For the CDR3, the DNA is TGTGCCAGCTCCCGGGACGGCCCCTACGAGCAGTACTTC. Its protein is CASSRDGPYEQYF.

The rearrangement uses TRBV30 and TRBJ1-5; 7 bases are shared with TRBD1. Trimming removed 2 bases from V and 0 bases from J; junction bases left unmatched: 7. Per the germline V gene, CDR1 is GTSNPN and CDR2 is SVGIG (reference sequence). The CDR3 covers 16 residues. CDR3 DNA: TGTGCCTGGAGTCCGGGACAGAAATATAGCAATCAGCCCCAGCATTTT. The encoded protein is CAWSPGQKYSNQPQHF. The entire variable domain, with the rest obtained from reference TRBV30 and TRBJ1-5, is as follows: SQTIHQWPATLVQPVGSPLSLECTVEGTSNPNLYWYRQAAGRGLQLLFYSVGIGQISSEVPQNLSASRPQDRQFILSSKKLLLSDSGFYLCAWSPGQKYSNQPQHFGDGTRLSIL.

The chain links TRBV24-1 to TRBJ2-1; 10 nucleotides align to TRBD2. This CDR3 contains 15 residues. The germline V gene encodes CDR1 KGHDR and CDR2 SFDVKD. V was clipped by 6 bases and J by 5 bases; unmatched bases: 6. For the CDR3, the DNA is TGTGCCACCAGTCTTACTAGCGGGGTTAACAATGAGCAGTTCTTC. It specifies CATSLTSGVNNEQFF.

The CDR3 DNA follows: TGTGCCAGCAGCCAGGGACAGGACGGGGCGAGCTCGAATCAGCCCCAGCATTTT. This sequence encodes CASSQGQDGASSNQPQHF. The J gene is TRBJ1-5, the V gene TRBV6-2 or TRBV6-3, with 8 positions matching TRBD1. CDR1 and CDR2 from the germline V gene are MNHEY and SVGEGT. CDR3 length: 18 residues. V dropped 6 bases and J dropped 4; count of bases not matched to a gene: 17.

The V and J genes are TRBV28 and TRBJ1-6; 8 bases align to TRBD1. Per the germline V gene, CDR1 is MDHEN and CDR2 is SYDVKM. The CDR3 has 13 residues. The V gene end was trimmed by 8 bases and the J gene end by 5 bases; junction bases not matched to a gene: 2. CDR3 coding DNA: TGTGCCAGCCTGACAGGGGATAATTCACCCCTCCACTTT. Protein product: CASLTGDNSPLHF.